The T cell receptor (beta chain) under discussion was sequenced for a study of OX40 agonist ivuxolimab in advanced cancers. Clones were read by immunoSEQ multiplex PCR, and TCRdb kept only the in-frame ones, dropping some. The table includes about 67,000 clones, 70% to 90% detected once. Germline V gives CDR1 SGHTA, CDR2 FQGNSA. Trimming removed 1 base from V and 5 bases from J, with 10 bases in between. There are 14 residues in the CDR3. The sample consisted of CD4+ or CD8+ T cells sorted from blood, taken in a trial of the OX40 agonist ivuxolimab. This receptor was obtained from an adult with an advanced solid tumor such as melanoma, head and neck, liver or kidney cancer. The rearrangement uses TRBV7-2 and TRBJ2-3; D is uncertain. In DNA form, the CDR3 reads TGTGCCAGCAGCTTAGTGTCGGCCGTAGATACGCAGTATTTT. Its translation is CASSLVSAVDTQYF. The full variable domain, in which reference TRBV7-2 and TRBJ2-3 provide the parts outside the CDR3, is GAGVSQSPSNKVTEKGKDVELRCDPISGHTALYWYRQSLGQGLEFLIYFQGNSAPDKSGLPSDRFSAERTGGSVSTLTIQRTQQEDSAVYLCASSLVSAVDTQYFGPGTRLTVL.